These T cell receptor beta chains were read from a single sample in a study of blood T cells in healthy people across ages. MiXCR, applied by TCRdb to the 5' RACE reads, yields one record per CDR3 protein. This table has roughly 1.6 million distinct CDR3 sequences, roughly 32% appearing once. The sequenced sample was blood. Every receptor here comes from a woman aged 30 to 39 in good health. Both conserved end residues are part of each CDR3. The order of the fields is clone size, J gene, V gene, D gene, CDR3 DNA, CDR3 protein. A D gene is named only where the DNA matches it firmly. Where a row states a size, it is once, few, many or the class of an expanded clone; other rows omit it.

>.|TRBJ1-1|TRBV27|.
TGTGCCAGCAGTTTATATGGGCAGGGAGCAAGGACTGAAGCTTTCTTT
CASSLYGQGARTEAFF
>.|TRBJ1-1|TRBV4-1|.
TGCGCCAGCAGCCGGGGCCCATCTTTGAACACTGAAGCTTTCTTT
CASSRGPSLNTEAFF
>.|TRBJ2-6|TRBV20-1|.
TGCAGTGCTAGAGATGGGCTAGCGACAGACTCTGGGGCCAACGTCCTGACTTTC
CSARDGLATDSGANVLTF
>few|TRBJ2-3|TRBV6-1|TRBD2
TGTGCCAGCAGTGAAGGGGCGGGGGATAGCACAGATACGCAGTATTTT
CASSEGAGDSTDTQYF
>few|TRBJ2-1|TRBV4-2|TRBD2
TGTGCCAGCAGGGGACTAGCGGGGTCGCTCTCCTACAATGAGCAGTTCTTC
CASRGLAGSLSYNEQFF
>.|TRBJ2-5|TRBV7-9|.
TGTCCCAGCAGCCAAGATTGGGAGACCCAGTACTTC
CPSSQDWETQYF
>few|TRBJ1-2|TRBV2|.
TGTGCCAGCAGTGAAGGGGCCTCTGGGGGCTACACCTTC
CASSEGASGGYTF
>.|TRBJ2-7|TRBV18|TRBD2
TGTGCCAGCTCAAGCCCTAGCGGGGGGGCGTTCTACGAGCAGTACTTC
CASSSPSGGAFYEQYF
>.|TRBJ2-3|TRBV2|TRBD2
TGTGCCAGCAGTGAGGATACTAGCGGGAGTAGCACAGATACGCAGTATTTT
CASSEDTSGSSTDTQYF
>many|TRBJ2-5|TRBV29-1|TRBD2
TGCAGCGTTGAAAAGGGCCAGGGAGGGGAGACCCAGTACTTC
CSVEKGQGGETQYF
>once|TRBJ2-5|TRBV11-2|TRBD1
TGTGCCAGCAGCTTTAGACAGGGGAAACTAGAGACCCAGTACTTC
CASSFRQGKLETQYF
>.|TRBJ1-2|TRBV3-1|TRBD1
TGTGCCAGCAGCCAAGGTAGGTCGTGGGACAGTGGCTACACCTTC
CASSQGRSWDSGYTF
>few|TRBJ2-2|TRBV27|.
TGTGCCAGCACCTCCAGGGGTTTGAACACCGGGGAGCTGTTTTTT
CASTSRGLNTGELFF
>few|TRBJ1-1|TRBV12-3/TRBV12-4|.
TGTGCCAGCAGTTCAAAGATCGGGGGGTTGAACACTGAAGCTTTCTTT
CASSSKIGGLNTEAFF
>few|TRBJ2-7|TRBV19|.
TGTGCCAGTAGCAGTCCCCAGGGTATCGGCTACGAGCAGTACTTC
CASSSPQGIGYEQYF
>few|TRBJ2-7|TRBV4-2|TRBD2
TGTGCCAGCAGCCAAGATCTGGTGGGAGGGCTGCCCTACGAGCAGTACTTC
CASSQDLVGGLPYEQYF
>few|TRBJ2-5|TRBV7-8|.
TGTGCCAGCAGACCCGCTAGAAGAGAGACCCAGTACTTC
CASRPARRETQYF
>few|TRBJ2-3|TRBV13|TRBD2
TGTGCCAGCAGCCGGACTAGCGGGTACCTAGAGCCAGATACGCAGTATTTT
CASSRTSGYLEPDTQYF
>.|TRBJ2-1|TRBV28|.
TGTGCCAGCAGTTTTTTCCCCACGGGACTTTATCCCAATGAGCAGTTCTTC
CASSFFPTGLYPNEQFF
>many|TRBJ2-5|TRBV29-1|TRBD2
TGCAGTTCCCAACTAGCGGGAAAACAAGAGACCCAGTACTTC
CSSQLAGKQETQYF
>.|TRBJ2-1|TRBV7-9|.
TGTGCCAGCAGCTTAAGGGTTCAGAGCAATGAGCAGTTCTTC
CASSLRVQSNEQFF
>.|TRBJ2-1|TRBV20-1|.
TGCAGTGCTAGTTGGTCCTTAGTACCCCCATTATCCAATGAGCAGTTCTTC
CSASWSLVPPLSNEQFF
>few|TRBJ1-5|TRBV4-1|.
TGCGCCAGCAGCCAAGATATCCAGGCCTGGCCAGGCCAGCCCCAGCATTTT
CASSQDIQAWPGQPQHF
>.|TRBJ2-1|TRBV3-1|.
TGTGCCAGCAGCCAGCAGGGTTACAGTGAGCAGTTCTTC
CASSQQGYSEQFF
>.|TRBJ2-5|TRBV7-9|TRBD2
TGTGCCAGCAGCTTCCCCGGGACTAGCTACCCAGAGACCCGGTACTTC
CASSFPGTSYPETRYF
>.|TRBJ2-2|TRBV29-1|TRBD2
TGCAGCGTTGAAGATGGTAATAGCGGGGGGGTGAACACCGGGGAGCTGTTTTTT
CSVEDGNSGGVNTGELFF
>.|TRBJ1-1|TRBV7-9|TRBD1
TGTGCCAGCAGCTTAAGTCCGGGACAGGGGGCCTTTGAAGCTTTCTTT
CASSLSPGQGAFEAFF
>many|TRBJ2-5|TRBV5-1|.
TGCGCCAGCAGCCGTCGGGGGCTGCTAATCCAAGAGACCCAGTACTTC
CASSRRGLLIQETQYF
>.|TRBJ2-7|TRBV29-1|.
TGCAGCGTTGAAGGCGCGGGACCGCCCTACGAGCAGTACTTC
CSVEGAGPPYEQYF
>few|TRBJ2-5|TRBV7-9|.
TGTGCCAGCAGCTTAGAGGAGGGGTGGGAGACCCAGTACTTC
CASSLEEGWETQYF
>.|TRBJ2-7|TRBV13|TRBD1
TGTGCCAGCAGCTTAAGGACAGGGGTTGACGAGCAGTACTTC
CASSLRTGVDEQYF
>few|TRBJ1-2|TRBV28|.
TGTGCCAGCAGTTTATATGGGGGATCCCTGGGGTACACCTTC
CASSLYGGSLGYTF
>.|TRBJ1-2|TRBV10-3|.
TGTGCCACCCGGGGGGGTTCGGGGGGCGCAGACTATGGCTACACCTTC
CATRGGSGGADYGYTF
>.|TRBJ2-3|TRBV5-1|.
TGCGCCAGCAGCGACGGACTGAGACCCACAGATACGCAGTATTTT
CASSDGLRPTDTQYF
>.|TRBJ2-1|TRBV5-7|.
TGTGCCAGCAGTGCGGACTACCAATACAATGAGCAGTTCTTC
CASSADYQYNEQFF
>few|TRBJ1-2|TRBV4-2|TRBD1
TGTGCCAGCAGCCAAGAAGCGGACAGGGCCTATGGCTACACCTTC
CASSQEADRAYGYTF
>.|TRBJ2-1|TRBV27|.
TGTGCCAGCAGTTTGGTCCGGTCCCAAGGAATATATGAGCAGTTCTTC
CASSLVRSQGIYEQFF
>few|TRBJ2-7|TRBV2|TRBD2
TGTGCCAGCAGAGATCCCGGGACTAGCGGCGAGCAGTACTTC
CASRDPGTSGEQYF
>few|TRBJ1-5|TRBV12-3/TRBV12-4|.
TGTGCCAGCAGTCTCACCCGGGTTCAGCCCCAGCATTTT
CASSLTRVQPQHF
>.|TRBJ2-7|TRBV4-1|.
TGCGCCAGCAGCCAAGAGGGTACCGAAAGAGCACGGGAGCAGTACTTC
CASSQEGTERAREQYF
>.|TRBJ1-2|TRBV6-2/TRBV6-3|.
TGTGCCAGCATCCTCGGAGGTACTCTTAACTATGGCTACACCTTC
CASILGGTLNYGYTF